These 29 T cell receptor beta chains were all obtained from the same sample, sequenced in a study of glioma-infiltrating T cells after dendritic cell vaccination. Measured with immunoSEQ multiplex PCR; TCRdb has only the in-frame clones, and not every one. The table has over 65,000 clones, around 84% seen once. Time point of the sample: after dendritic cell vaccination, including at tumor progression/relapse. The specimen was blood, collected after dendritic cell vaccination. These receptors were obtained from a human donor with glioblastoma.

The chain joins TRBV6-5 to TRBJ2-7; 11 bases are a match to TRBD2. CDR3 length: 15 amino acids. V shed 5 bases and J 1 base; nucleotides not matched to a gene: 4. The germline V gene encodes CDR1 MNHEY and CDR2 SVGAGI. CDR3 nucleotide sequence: TGTGCCAGCAGTCCGGGACTAGCGGTTTCCTACGAGCAGTACTTC. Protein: CASSPGLAVSYEQYF.

The DNA for the CDR3 is TGTGCCAGCAGCGTTAGGACAGGGAGTGACTCTGGAAACACCATATATTTT. Its protein product is CASSVRTGSDSGNTIYF. V usage is TRBV11-2 and J usage is TRBJ1-3, with 8 bases aligning to TRBD1. In germline, CDR1 is SGHAT, CDR2 FQNNGV. V gave up 5 bases and J gave up 0 bases; unmatched junction bases: 9. The CDR3 contains 17 residues.

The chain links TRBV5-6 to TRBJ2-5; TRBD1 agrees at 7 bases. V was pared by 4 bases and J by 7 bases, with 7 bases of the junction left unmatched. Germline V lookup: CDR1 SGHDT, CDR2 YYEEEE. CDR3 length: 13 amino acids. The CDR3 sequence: CASSRTGGGTQYF. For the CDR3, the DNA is TGTGCCAGCAGCAGGACAGGAGGTGGGACCCAGTACTTC.

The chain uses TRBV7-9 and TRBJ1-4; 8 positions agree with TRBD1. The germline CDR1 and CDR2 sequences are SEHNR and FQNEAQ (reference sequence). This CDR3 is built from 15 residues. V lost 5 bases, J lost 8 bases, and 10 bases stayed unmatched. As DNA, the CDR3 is TGTGCCAGCAGCCCCAGGACAGGGTCGACCGAAAAACTGTTTTTT. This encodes CASSPRTGSTEKLFF. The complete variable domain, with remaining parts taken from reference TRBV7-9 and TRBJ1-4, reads DTGVSQNPRHKITKRGQNVTFRCDPISEHNRLYWYRQTLGQGPEFLTYFQNEAQLEKSRLLSDRFSAERPKGSFSTLEIQRTEQGDSAMYLCASSPRTGSTEKLFFGSGTQLSVL.

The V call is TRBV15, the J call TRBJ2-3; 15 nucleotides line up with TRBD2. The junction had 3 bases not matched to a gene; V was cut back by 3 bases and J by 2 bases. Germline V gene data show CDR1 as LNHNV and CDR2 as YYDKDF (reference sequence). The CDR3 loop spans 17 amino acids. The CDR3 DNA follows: TGTGCCACCAGCAGGGGGACTAGCGGGGGGCCCACAGATACGCAGTATTTT. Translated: CATSRGTSGGPTDTQYF.

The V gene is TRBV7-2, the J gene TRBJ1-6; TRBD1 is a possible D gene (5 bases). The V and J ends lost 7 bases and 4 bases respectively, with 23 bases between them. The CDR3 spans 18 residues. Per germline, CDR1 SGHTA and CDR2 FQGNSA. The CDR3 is CASTTTSGKRVYNSPLHF. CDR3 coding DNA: TGTGCCAGCACCACCACGTCAGGGAAAAGGGTTTATAATTCACCCCTCCACTTT.

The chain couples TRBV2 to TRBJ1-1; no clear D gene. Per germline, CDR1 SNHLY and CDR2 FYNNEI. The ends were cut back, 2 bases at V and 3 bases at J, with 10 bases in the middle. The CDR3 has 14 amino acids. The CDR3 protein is CASSESGGDTEAFF. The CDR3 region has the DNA TGTGCCAGCAGTGAATCCGGCGGGGACACTGAAGCTTTCTTT. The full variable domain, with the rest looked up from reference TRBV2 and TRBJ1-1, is EPEVTQTPSHQVTQMGQEVILRCVPISNHLYFYWYRQILGQKVEFLVSFYNNEISEKSEIFDDQFSVERPDGSNFTLKIRSTKLEDSAMYFCASSESGGDTEAFFGQGTRLTVV.

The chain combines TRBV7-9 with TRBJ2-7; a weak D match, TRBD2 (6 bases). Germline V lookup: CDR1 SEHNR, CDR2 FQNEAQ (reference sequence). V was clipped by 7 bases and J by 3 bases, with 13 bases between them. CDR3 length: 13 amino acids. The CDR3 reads CASTLGGFYEQYF. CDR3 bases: TGTGCCAGCACCCTCGGGGGATTCTACGAGCAGTACTTC. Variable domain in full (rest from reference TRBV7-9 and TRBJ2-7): DTGVSQNPRHKITKRGQNVTFRCDPISEHNRLYWYRQTLGQGPEFLTYFQNEAQLEKSRLLSDRFSAERPKGSFSTLEIQRTEQGDSAMYLCASTLGGFYEQYFGPGTRLTVT.

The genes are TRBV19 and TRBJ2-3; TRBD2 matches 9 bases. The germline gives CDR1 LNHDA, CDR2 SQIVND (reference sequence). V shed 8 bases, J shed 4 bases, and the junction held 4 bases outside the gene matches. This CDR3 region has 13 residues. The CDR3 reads CASRLAGSDTQYF. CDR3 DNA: TGTGCCAGTCGGCTAGCGGGATCAGATACGCAGTATTTT.

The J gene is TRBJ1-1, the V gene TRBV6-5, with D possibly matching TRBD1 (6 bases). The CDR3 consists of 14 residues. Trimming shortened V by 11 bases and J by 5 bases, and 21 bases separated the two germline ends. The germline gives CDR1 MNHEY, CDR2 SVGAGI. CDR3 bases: TGTGCCGCACGGGACAAGGGGGGGGGAACTGAAGCTTTCTTT. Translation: CAARDKGGGTEAFF.

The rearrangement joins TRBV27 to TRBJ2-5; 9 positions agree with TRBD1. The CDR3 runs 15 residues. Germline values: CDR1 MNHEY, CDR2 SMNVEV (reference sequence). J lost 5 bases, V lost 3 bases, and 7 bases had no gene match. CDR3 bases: TGTGCCAGCAGTTTGGGGACAGGGACGGGGGAGACCCAGTACTTC. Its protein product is CASSLGTGTGETQYF.

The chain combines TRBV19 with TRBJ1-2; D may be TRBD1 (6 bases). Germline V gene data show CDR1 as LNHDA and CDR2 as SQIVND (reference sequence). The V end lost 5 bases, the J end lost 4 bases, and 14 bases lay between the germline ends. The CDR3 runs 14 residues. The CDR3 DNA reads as TGTGCCAGTAGTGGGGGACAATCGTTCTATGGCTACACCTTC. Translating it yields CASSGGQSFYGYTF.

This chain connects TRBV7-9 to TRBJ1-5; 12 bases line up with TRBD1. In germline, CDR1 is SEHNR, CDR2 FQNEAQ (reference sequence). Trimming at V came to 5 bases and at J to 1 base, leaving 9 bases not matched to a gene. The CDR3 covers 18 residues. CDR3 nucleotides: TGTGCCAGCAGCCACACCGGGACAGGGGGCGGAAGCAATCAGCCCCAGCATTTT. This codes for CASSHTGTGGGSNQPQHF.

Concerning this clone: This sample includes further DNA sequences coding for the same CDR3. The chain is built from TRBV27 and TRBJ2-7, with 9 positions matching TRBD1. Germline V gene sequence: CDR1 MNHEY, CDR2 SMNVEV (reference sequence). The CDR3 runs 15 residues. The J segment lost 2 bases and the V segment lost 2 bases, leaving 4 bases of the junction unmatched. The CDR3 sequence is CASSLTGQGAYEQYF. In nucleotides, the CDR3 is TGTGCCAGCAGTTTAACGGGACAGGGTGCCTACGAGCAGTACTTC.

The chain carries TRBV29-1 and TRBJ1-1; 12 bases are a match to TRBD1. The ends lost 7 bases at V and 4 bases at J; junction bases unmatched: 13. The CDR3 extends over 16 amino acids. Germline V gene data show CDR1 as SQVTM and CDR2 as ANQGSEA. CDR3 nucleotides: TGCAGCGCCGGGACAGGGGGCTTGAGGTCGAGCACTGAAGCTTTCTTT. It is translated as CSAGTGGLRSSTEAFF.

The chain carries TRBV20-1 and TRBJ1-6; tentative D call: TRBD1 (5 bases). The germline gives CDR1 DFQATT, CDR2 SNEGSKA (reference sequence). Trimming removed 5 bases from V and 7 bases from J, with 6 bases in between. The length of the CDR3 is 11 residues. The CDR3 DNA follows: TGCAGTGCTGCAGGGAATTCACCCCTCCACTTT. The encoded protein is CSAAGNSPLHF.

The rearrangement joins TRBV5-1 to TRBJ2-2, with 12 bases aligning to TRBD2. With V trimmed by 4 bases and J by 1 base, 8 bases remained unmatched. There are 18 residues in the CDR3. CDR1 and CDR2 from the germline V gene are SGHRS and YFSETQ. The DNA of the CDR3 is TGCGCCAGCAGCCACGGGACTAGCGGGCGGTTGAACACCGGGGAGCTGTTTTTT. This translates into CASSHGTSGRLNTGELFF.

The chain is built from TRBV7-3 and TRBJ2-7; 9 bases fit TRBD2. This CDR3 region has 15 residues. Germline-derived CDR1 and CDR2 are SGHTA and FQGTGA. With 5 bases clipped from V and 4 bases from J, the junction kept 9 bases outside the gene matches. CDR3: CASSPYSGSIYEQYF. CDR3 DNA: TGTGCCAGCAGCCCCTATAGCGGGAGCATATACGAGCAGTACTTC. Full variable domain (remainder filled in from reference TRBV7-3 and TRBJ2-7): GAGVSQTPSNKVTEKGKYVELRCDPISGHTALYWYRQSLGQGPEFLIYFQGTGAADDSGLPNDRFFAVRPEGSVSTLKIQRTERGDSAVYLCASSPYSGSIYEQYFGPGTRLTVT.

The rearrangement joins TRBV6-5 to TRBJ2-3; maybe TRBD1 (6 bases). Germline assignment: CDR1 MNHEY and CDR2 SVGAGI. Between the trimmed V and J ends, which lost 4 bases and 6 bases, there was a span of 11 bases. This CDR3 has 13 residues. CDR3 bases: TGTGCCAGCAGTTTAAACAGGGTGGATACGCAGTATTTT. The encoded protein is CASSLNRVDTQYF.

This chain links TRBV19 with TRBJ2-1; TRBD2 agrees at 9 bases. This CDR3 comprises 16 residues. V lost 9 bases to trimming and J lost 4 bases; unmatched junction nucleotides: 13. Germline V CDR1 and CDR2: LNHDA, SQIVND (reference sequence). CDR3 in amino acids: CASHLGGGGPYNEQFF. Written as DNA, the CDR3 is TGTGCCAGCCATCTCGGCGGGGGGGGGCCTTACAATGAGCAGTTCTTC. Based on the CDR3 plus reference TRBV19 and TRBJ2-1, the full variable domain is DGGITQSPKYLFRKEGQNVTLSCEQNLNHDAMYWYRQDPGQGLRLIYYSQIVNDFQKGDIAEGYSVSREKKESFPLTVTSAQKNPTAFYLCASHLGGGGPYNEQFFGPGTRLTVL.

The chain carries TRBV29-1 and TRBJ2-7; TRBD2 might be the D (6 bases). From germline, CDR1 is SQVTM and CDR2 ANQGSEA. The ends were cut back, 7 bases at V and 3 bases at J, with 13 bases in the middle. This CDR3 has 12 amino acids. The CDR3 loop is CSAVEGRYEQYF. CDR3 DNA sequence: TGCAGCGCCGTGGAGGGCCGCTACGAGCAGTACTTC.

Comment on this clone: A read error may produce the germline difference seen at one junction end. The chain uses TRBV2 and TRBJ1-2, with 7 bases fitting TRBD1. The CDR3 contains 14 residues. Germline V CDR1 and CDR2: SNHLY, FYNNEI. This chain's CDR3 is CASRPGTEIIWLLF. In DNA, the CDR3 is TGTGCCAGCAGGCCCGGGACAGAGATTATATGGCTACTGTTC.

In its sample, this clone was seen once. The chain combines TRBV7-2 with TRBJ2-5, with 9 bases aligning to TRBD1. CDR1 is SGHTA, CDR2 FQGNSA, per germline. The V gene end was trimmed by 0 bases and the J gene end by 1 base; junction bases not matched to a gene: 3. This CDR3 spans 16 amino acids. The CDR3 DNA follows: TGTGCCAGCAGCTTAGCCCTACAGGGGGCCCAAGAGACCCAGTACTTC. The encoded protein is CASSLALQGAQETQYF. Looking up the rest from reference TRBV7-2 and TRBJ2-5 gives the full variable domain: GAGVSQSPSNKVTEKGKDVELRCDPISGHTALYWYRQSLGQGLEFLIYFQGNSAPDKSGLPSDRFSAERTGGSVSTLTIQRTQQEDSAVYLCASSLALQGAQETQYFGPGTRLLVL.

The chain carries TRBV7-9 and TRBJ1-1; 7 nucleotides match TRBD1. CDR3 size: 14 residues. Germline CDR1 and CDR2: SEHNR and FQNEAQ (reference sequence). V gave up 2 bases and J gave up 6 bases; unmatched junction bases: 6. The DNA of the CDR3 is TGTGCCAGCAGCTTACAGGGGGACTCGTCTGAAGCTTTCTTT. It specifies CASSLQGDSSEAFF.

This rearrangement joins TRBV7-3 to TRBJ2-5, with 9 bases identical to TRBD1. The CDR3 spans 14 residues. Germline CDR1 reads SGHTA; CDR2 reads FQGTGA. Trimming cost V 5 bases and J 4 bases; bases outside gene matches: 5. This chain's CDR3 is CASSSTGGPETQYF. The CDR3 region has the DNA TGTGCCAGCAGCAGTACAGGGGGCCCAGAGACCCAGTACTTC. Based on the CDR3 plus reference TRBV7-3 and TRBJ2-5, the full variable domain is GAGVSQTPSNKVTEKGKYVELRCDPISGHTALYWYRQSLGQGPEFLIYFQGTGAADDSGLPNDRFFAVRPEGSVSTLKIQRTERGDSAVYLCASSSTGGPETQYFGPGTRLLVL.

The CDR3 DNA reads as TGTGCCAGCAGCTTACAGGGTAGGGAGACCCAGTACTTC. Translation gives CASSLQGRETQYF. The J gene is TRBJ2-5, the V gene TRBV7-2; D possibly corresponds to TRBD1 (5 bases). Trimming pared 2 bases from V and 5 bases from J, leaving 9 bases between. CDR3 length equals 13 residues. The germline V gene encodes CDR1 SGHTA and CDR2 FQGNSA.

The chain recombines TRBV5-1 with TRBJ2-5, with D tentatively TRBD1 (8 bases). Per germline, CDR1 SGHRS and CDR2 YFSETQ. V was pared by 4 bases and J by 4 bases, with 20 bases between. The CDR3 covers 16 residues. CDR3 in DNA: TGCGCCAGCAGCCCCGGGGGGCAGGGGGCGCGAGAGACCCAGTACTTC. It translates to CASSPGGQGARETQYF.

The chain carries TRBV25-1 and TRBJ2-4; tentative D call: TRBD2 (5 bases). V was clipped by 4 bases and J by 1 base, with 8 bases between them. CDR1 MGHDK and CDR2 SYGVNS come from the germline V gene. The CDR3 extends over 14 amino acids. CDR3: CASSVSGAKNIQYF. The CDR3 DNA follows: TGTGCCAGCAGTGTTTCGGGGGCCAAAAACATTCAGTACTTC.

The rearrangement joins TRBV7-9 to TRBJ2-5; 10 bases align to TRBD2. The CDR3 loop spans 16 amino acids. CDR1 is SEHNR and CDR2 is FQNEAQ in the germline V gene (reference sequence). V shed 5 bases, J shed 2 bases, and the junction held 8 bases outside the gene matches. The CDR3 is CASSPKRGGTQETQYF. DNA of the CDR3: TGTGCCAGCAGCCCAAAGCGGGGGGGGACGCAAGAGACCCAGTACTTC.